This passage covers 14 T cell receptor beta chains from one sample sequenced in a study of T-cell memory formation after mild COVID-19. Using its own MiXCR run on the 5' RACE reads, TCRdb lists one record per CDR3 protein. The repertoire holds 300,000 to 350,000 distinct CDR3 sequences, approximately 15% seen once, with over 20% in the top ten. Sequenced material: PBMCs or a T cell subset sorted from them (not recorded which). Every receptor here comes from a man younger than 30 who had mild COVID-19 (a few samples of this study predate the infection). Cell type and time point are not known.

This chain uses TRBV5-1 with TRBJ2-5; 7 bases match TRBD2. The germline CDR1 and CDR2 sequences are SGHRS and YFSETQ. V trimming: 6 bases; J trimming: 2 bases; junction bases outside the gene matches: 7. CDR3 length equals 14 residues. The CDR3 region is CASTLMGGQETQYF. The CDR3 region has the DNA TGCGCCAGCACCCTCATGGGGGGGCAAGAGACCCAGTACTTC.

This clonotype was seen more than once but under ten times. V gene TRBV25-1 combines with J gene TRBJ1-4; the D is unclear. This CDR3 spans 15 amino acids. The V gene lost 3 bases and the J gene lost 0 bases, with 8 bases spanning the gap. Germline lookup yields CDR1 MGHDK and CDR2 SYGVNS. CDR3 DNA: TGTGCCAGCAGTGATTACACGACAACTAATGAAAAACTGTTTTTT. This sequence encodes CASSDYTTTNEKLFF.

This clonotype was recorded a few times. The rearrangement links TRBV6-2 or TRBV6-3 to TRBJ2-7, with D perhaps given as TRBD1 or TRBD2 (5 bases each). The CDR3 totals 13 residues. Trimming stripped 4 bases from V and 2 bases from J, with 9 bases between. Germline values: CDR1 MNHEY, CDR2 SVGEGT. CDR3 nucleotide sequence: TGTGCCAGCAGTTTTGGGGGAGCCTACGAGCAGTACGTC. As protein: CASSFGGAYEQYV.

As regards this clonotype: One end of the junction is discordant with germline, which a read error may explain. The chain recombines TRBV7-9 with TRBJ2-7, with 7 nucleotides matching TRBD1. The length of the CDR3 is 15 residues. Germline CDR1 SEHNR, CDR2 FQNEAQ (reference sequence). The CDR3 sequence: CASSLIGGASSEQYF. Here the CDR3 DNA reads TGTGCCAGCAGCTTAATAGGGGGCGCTTCCTCCGAGCAGTACTTC.

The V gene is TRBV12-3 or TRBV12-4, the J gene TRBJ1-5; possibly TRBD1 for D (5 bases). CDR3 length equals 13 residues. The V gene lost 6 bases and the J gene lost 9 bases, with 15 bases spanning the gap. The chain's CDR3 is CASSSDSRRPQHF. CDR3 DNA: TGTGCCAGCAGCAGCGACAGTCGACGGCCCCAGCATTTT.

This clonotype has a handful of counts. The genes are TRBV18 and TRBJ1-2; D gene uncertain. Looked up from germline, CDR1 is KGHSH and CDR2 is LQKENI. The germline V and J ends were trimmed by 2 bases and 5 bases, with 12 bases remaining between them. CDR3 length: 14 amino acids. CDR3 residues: CASSPEMGDYGYTF. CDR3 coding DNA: TGTGCCAGCTCACCAGAGATGGGAGATTATGGCTACACCTTC. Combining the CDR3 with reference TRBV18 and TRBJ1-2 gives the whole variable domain NAGVMQNPRHLVRRRGQEARLRCSPMKGHSHVYWYRQLPEEGLKFMVYLQKENIIDESGMPKERFSAEFPKEGPSILRIQQVVRGDSAAYFCASSPEMGDYGYTFGSGTRLTVV.

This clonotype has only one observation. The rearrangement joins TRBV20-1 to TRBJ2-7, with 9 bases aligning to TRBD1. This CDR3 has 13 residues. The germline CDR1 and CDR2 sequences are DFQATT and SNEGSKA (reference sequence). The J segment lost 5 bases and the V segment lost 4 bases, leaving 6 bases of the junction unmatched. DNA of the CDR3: TGCAGTGCTACACCGGACAGGGGCAACGAGCAGTACTTC. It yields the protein CSATPDRGNEQYF.

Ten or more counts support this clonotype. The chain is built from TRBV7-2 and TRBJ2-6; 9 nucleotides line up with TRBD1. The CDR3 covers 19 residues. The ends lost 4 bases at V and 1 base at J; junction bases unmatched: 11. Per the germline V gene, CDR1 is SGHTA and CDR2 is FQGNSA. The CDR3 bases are TGTGCCAGCAGCTCCCGAGGAGTGGACAGGGGTTCTGGGGCCAACGTCCTGACTTTC. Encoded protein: CASSSRGVDRGSGANVLTF.

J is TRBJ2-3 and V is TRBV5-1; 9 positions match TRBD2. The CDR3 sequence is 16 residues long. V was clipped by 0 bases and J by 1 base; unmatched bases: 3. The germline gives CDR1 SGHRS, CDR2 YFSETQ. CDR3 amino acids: CASSLAPSGGTDTQYF. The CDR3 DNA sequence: TGCGCCAGCAGCTTGGCCCCTAGCGGGGGCACAGATACGCAGTATTTT.

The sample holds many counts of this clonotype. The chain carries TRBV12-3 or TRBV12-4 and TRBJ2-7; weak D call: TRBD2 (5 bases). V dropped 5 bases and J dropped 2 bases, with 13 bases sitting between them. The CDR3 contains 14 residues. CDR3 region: CASSTTSGPYEQYF. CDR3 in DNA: TGTGCCAGCAGTACGACAAGCGGACCCTACGAGCAGTACTTC.

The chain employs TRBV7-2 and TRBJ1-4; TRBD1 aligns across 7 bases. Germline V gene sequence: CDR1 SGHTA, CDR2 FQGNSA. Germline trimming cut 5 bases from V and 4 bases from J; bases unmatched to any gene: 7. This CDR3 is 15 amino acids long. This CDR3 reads CASSTQGSHNEKLFF. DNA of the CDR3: TGTGCCAGCAGCACACAGGGGTCCCATAATGAAAAACTGTTTTTT.

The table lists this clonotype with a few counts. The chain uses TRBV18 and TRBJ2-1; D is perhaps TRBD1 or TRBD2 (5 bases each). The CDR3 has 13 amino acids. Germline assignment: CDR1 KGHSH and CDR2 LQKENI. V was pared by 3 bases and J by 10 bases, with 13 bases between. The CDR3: CASSPLREGEQFF. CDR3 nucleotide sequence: TGTGCCAGCTCACCCCTGCGCGAGGGGGAGCAGTTCTTC.

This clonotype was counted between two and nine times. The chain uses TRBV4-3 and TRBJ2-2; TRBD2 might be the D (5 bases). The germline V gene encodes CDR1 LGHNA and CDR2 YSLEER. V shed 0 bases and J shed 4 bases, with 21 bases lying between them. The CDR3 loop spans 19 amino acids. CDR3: CASSQDLGRLPRGTGELFF. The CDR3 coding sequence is TGCGCCAGCAGCCAAGATCTGGGCCGACTACCGCGTGGCACCGGGGAGCTGTTTTTT.

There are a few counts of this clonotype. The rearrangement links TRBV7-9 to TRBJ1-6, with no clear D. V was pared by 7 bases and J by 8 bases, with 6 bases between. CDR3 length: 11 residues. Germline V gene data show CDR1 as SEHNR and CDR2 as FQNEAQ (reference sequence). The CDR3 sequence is CASNGDSPLHF. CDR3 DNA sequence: TGTGCCAGCAATGGGGATTCACCCCTCCACTTT. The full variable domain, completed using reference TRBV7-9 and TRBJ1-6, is DTGVSQNPRHKITKRGQNVTFRCDPISEHNRLYWYRQTLGQGPEFLTYFQNEAQLEKSRLLSDRFSAERPKGSFSTLEIQRTEQGDSAMYLCASNGDSPLHFGNGTRLTVT.